This TCR beta chain was found in a study of blood T cell repertoires in COVID-19. At the level of the study: T cells, B-cell-depleted T cells, or PBMCs provided the cDNA or gDNA that served as material.

Living in 24 US areas, the participants were between about 18 and 100 years of age. Donors were grouped by their self-reported clinical history. Method: immunoSEQ multiplex PCR; TCRdb's copy keeps in-frame clones and lacks some. The sample has approximately 250,000 clones, about nine tenths seen once. In germline, CDR1 is GTSNPN, CDR2 SVGIG (reference sequence). The CDR3 totals 13 residues. V was trimmed by 3 bases and J by 7 bases, leaving 13 bases between them. The receptor was isolated from a woman in her 30s with acute COVID-19. Sequenced: PBMCs or T cells enriched from blood (not recorded which). This chain connects TRBV30 to TRBJ1-5; D not certain. The CDR3 here is CAWRNVGWQPQHF. The CDR3 region has the DNA TGTGCCTGGAGAAACGTCGGTTGGCAGCCCCAGCATTTT.